The T cell receptor (beta chain) described here comes from a study of blood T cell repertoires in COVID-19. Looking at the study overall: PBMCs, B-cell-depleted T cells, or T cells provided the cDNA or gDNA that made up the material.

In germline, CDR1 is GTSNPN, CDR2 SVGIG (reference sequence). Trimming pared 2 bases from V and 5 bases from J, leaving 13 bases between. The CDR3 runs 14 residues. In terms of age and location, participants ranged from about 18 to 89 years and lived in about 25 US areas. Assignments of participants to cohorts depended upon their own reported clinical history. In the source study's methods: Estimated nucleated cell counts came from reference gene primer amplification. Sequenced by immunoSEQ multiplex PCR; TCRdb stores in-frame clones only, minus some. The DNA gave D and trimming, while V, J and clone size come from that table. The data show about 400,000 clones, around 90% seen once.

Sequencing used PBMCs or T cells enriched from blood (not recorded which). The chain combines TRBV30 with TRBJ2-1, with a weak D call TRBD2 (6 bases). The receptor comes from a middle-aged woman with acute COVID-19. In nucleotides, the CDR3 is TGTGCCTGGAGTCGGGGGAGCGCTGACAATGAGCAGTTCTTC. Its translation is CAWSRGSADNEQFF. Filled out from reference TRBV30 and TRBJ2-1, the complete variable domain reads SQTIHQWPATLVQPVGSPLSLECTVEGTSNPNLYWYRQAAGRGLQLLFYSVGIGQISSEVPQNLSASRPQDRQFILSSKKLLLSDSGFYLCAWSRGSADNEQFFGPGTRLTVL.